This T cell receptor beta chain was observed in a study of immune heterogeneity within non-small cell lung tumors. Study in general: Tumors were classified as 4 squamous cell carcinomas, roughly 10 non-squamous carcinomas and 1 not otherwise specified.

Samples each supplied about 600 ng of bulk tumor genomic DNA as template. Collection of several biopsies per primary tumor, spaced far apart, took place during surgery. The cohort was untreated, with newly diagnosed non-small cell lung cancer undergoing curative surgery. Findings and limits, study-wide: Recurring identical dominant CDR3 beta clonotypes were observed across tumor sites within a patient, together with site-unique high-frequency clones.

Multiplex PCR amplified TCR beta CDR3 with 32 V and 13 J primers. TCRdb passed the multiplex PCR reads through MiXCR, listing each CDR3 protein once. The data show about 6,400 distinct CDR3 sequences, 22% seen once. With 4 bases removed from V and 4 bases from J, the gap between germline ends came to 10 bases. This CDR3 spans 13 amino acids. CDR1 and CDR2 (germline): WNHNN, SYGVQD (reference sequence). Concerning this clonotype: The antigen remains unidentified. Here the CDR3 omits its conserved ending phenylalanine or tryptophan, so a read error is the likely source.

The sequencing input was lung tumor tissue. The chain employs TRBV10-1 and TRBJ1-1, with D hard to call. The sequence was obtained from a man between 65 and 79 years old with non-small cell lung cancer. The CDR3: CASSVGSGTEAFS. CDR3 DNA: TGCGCCAGCAGTGTCGGATCGGGCACTGAAGCTTTCTCT.